This T cell receptor (beta chain) was documented in a study of multiple sclerosis patients with progressive multifocal leukoencephalopathy. Turning to the study itself: The control group, sampled over time, had multiple sclerosis, received natalizumab and did not develop PML.

CDR3 length equals 14 residues. Looked up from germline, CDR1 is SGDLS and CDR2 is YYNGEE. The V and J ends lost 3 bases and 4 bases, in that order; junction bases with no gene match: 5. The assay was run at survey level. Data came from immunoSEQ multiplex PCR; TCRdb stores just in-frame clones and leaves some out. The sample carries 31,000 or so clones, around 91% recorded once. As to time point: before natalizumab initiation. The specimen was PBMCs. The V call is TRBV9, the J call TRBJ2-7, with 9 bases aligning to TRBD1. The receptor's source is a human donor with multiple sclerosis. CDR3 sequence: CASSAGQGGYEQYF. CDR3 coding DNA: TGTGCCAGCAGCGCGGGACAGGGAGGTTACGAGCAGTACTTC. Supplemented by reference TRBV9 and TRBJ2-7, the full variable domain reads DSGVTQTPKHLITATGQRVTLRCSPRSGDLSVYWYQQSLDQGLQFLIQYYNGEERAKGNILERFSAQQFPDLHSELNLSSLELGDSALYFCASSAGQGGYEQYFGPGTRLTVT.